The table lists the clone carrying this T cell receptor beta chain with many counts. The antigen is not known. The data were taken from a study of spatial heterogeneity in lung cancer. Whole-study results and caveats: In blood, ubiquitous expanded tumor TCRs appeared more at resection than follow-up.

In TCRdb, the 5' RACE reads were re-called with MiXCR into one record per CDR3 protein. The sample has under 75,000 distinct CDR3 sequences, 7.5% to 10% seen once. CDR3 size: 13 residues. From germline, CDR1 is DFQATT and CDR2 SNEGSKA (reference sequence). V was pared by 1 base and J by 10 bases, with 5 bases of the junction left unmatched. Time point specified: blood at routine non-recurrence follow-up after resection. This TCR was sampled from a female donor with early-stage non-small cell lung cancer. V is TRBV20-1 and J is TRBJ1-4, with 8 nucleotides matching TRBD1. The sample consisted of PBMCs, taken at follow-up. The CDR3 protein is CSARGQGARKLFF. DNA of the CDR3: TGCAGTGCTAGAGGGCAGGGGGCCAGAAAACTGTTTTTT.